Listed below are T cell receptor beta chains from one sample, sequenced in a study of blood T cells in healthy people across ages. TCRdb reanalysed the 5' RACE reads using MiXCR and keeps one entry per CDR3 protein. The data contain approximately 700,000 distinct CDR3 sequences, less than 40% of them singletons. The sample consisted of blood. The receptors were sampled from an elderly woman in good health. Each CDR3 is given without its conserved first and last residue.

TRBV19,ASSAQRFGEAF
TRBV28,ASSFGTESSPLH
TRBV6-2/TRBV6-3,ASHPVSTNEKLF
TRBV28,ASRVGTPETQY
TRBV10-3,AISVRGTQGYT
TRBV7-3,ASSASLPQGARRATNEKLF
TRBV29-1,SVDQGLGTGELF
TRBV30,AWRNRGYEQY
TRBV27,ASSFRGDGPQH
TRBV30,AWSPSGYYGYT
TRBV2,ASSEARGGVSNQPQH
TRBV5-5,ASSLFDRDQETQY
TRBV14,ASSQARGFGTQY
TRBV5-1,ASSFSEDGYT
TRBV20-1,SARGWGQGGLNTEAF
TRBV20-1,SARDINQPQH
TRBV5-1,ASSLWGNDEKLF
TRBV6-1,ASSLDRVRNEQY
TRBV7-8,ASSLAILLAGVHNEQF
TRBV20-1,SARAGGPQDTQY
TRBV3-1,ASSPRGGVGGYT
TRBV20-1,SARDLGGNGYT
TRBV5-1,ASSLDGTRVDGYT
TRBV6-5,ASIRGAANTEAF
TRBV11-1,ASSSRAGLAYGEQF
TRBV9,ASSVATDQETQY
TRBV6-5,ASRVGQGIYGYT
TRBV28,ASVEQGSSYNSPLH
TRBV15,ATSVAMQEGNEQF
TRBV5-4,ASSLPPPQGADTQY
TRBV5-1,ASSPSGGTHNEQY
TRBV7-9,ASSTGTGGDYGYT
TRBV10-3,AISESGGPREAF
TRBV20-1,SARETSRGGGETQY
TRBV27,AISGELQPQH
TRBV12-3/TRBV12-4,ACSLQQGAREQY
TRBV5-7,ASSLETANQPQH
TRBV24-1,ATSDPLKSTGELF
TRBV4-2,ASSQDRDSGTTDTQY
TRBV12-3/TRBV12-4,TNSETGGYGYT
TRBV2,ASGGGRNYEQY
TRBV12-3/TRBV12-4,AIGTGNEQF
TRBV5-6,ASSLDTFTGELF
TRBV5-1,ASSLGLGLETQY
TRBV5-1,ASSSGTGVSGTEAF